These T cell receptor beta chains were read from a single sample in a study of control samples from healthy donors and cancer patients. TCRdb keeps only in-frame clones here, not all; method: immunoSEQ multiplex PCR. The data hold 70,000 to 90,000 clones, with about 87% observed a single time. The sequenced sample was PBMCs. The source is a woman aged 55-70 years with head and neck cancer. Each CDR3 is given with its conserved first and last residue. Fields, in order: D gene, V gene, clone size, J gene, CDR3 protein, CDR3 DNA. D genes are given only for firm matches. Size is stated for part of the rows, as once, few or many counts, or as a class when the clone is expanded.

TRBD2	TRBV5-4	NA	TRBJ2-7	CASSFGGRSEQYF	TGTGCCAGCAGCTTCGGCGGGAGGTCCGAGCAGTACTTC
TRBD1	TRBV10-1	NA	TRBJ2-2	CASSDAPGTAQFPNTGELFF	TGCGCCAGCAGCGATGCCCCCGGGACAGCCCAGTTCCCTAACACCGGGGAGCTGTTTTTT
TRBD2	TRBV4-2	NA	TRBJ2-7	CASSQEGGREGGEQYF	TGTGCCAGCAGCCAAGAGGGGGGGCGGGAGGGGGGCGAGCAGTACTTC
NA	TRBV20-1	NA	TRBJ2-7	CSASDGSKSYEQYF	TGCAGTGCTAGTGATGGCAGCAAGTCCTACGAGCAGTACTTC
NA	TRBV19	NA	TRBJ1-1	CASSIGQGGTEAFF	TGTGCCAGTAGTATAGGGCAGGGAGGGACTGAAGCTTTCTTT
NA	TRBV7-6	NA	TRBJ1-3	CASSSTQDPGDTIYF	TGTGCCAGCAGCTCGACCCAGGATCCCGGGGACACCATATATTTT
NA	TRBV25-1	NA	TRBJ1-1	CASSEYAVGSSALAEAFF	TGTGCCAGCAGTGAATATGCCGTCGGCTCCTCAGCTTTGGCTGAAGCTTTCTTT
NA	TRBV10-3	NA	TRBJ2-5	CAISEYWSQYQETQYF	TGTGCCATCAGTGAGTATTGGAGCCAATACCAAGAGACCCAGTACTTC
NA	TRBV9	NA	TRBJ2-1	CASSVDGQISYNEQFF	TGTGCCAGCAGCGTTGACGGACAGATCTCGTACAATGAGCAGTTCTTC
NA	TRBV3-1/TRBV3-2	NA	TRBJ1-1	CASSQVVGVTEAFF	TGTGCCAGCAGCCAGGTCGTTGGGGTCACTGAAGCTTTCTTT
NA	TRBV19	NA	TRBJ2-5	CASSIATTKYQETQYF	TGTGCCAGTAGTATAGCGACAACAAAGTACCAAGAGACCCAGTACTTC
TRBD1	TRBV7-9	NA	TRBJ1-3	CASSPHGQEGNTIYF	TGTGCCAGCAGCCCCCACGGACAGGAAGGAAACACCATATATTTT
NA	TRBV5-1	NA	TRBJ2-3	CASSPGITDTQYF	TGCGCCAGCAGCCCTGGGATCACAGATACGCAGTATTTT
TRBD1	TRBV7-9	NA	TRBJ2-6	CASSPGTGDRGANVLTF	TGTGCCAGCAGCCCCGGGACAGGGGATCGTGGGGCCAACGTCCTGACTTTC
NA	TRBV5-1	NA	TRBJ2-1	CASSWGAEHNEQFF	TGCGCCAGCAGTTGGGGGGCCGAGCACAATGAGCAGTTCTTC
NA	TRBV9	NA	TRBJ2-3	CASSELADTQYF	TGTGCCAGCAGCGAGTTAGCGGATACGCAGTATTTT
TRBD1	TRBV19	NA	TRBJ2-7	CASSTGQGVEQYF	TGTGCCAGTAGTACCGGACAGGGGGTCGAGCAGTACTTC
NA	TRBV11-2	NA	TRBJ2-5	CASSLDLGQGPEGTQYF	TGTGCCAGCAGCTTGGATCTTGGGCAGGGCCCGGAAGGGACCCAGTACTTC
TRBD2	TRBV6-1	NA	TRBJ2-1	CASSEFRTSGIDEQFF	TGTGCCAGCAGTGAATTCCGGACTAGCGGGATTGATGAGCAGTTCTTC
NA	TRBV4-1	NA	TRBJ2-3	CASRLRLVVSTDTQYF	TGCGCCAGCAGACTTCGACTAGTTGTAAGCACAGATACGCAGTATTTT
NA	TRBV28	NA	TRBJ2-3	CASSLISTDTQYF	TGTGCCAGCAGTCTAATAAGCACAGATACGCAGTATTTT
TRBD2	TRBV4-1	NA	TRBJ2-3	CASSQDGGGGPADTQYF	TGCGCCAGCAGCCAAGATGGGGGGGGAGGGCCGGCAGATACGCAGTATTTT
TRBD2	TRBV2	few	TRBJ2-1	CASSRWLADYNEQFF	TGTGCCAGCAGTAGGTGGCTAGCGGATTACAATGAGCAGTTCTTC
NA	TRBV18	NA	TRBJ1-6	CASSPSEGNSPLHF	TGTGCCAGCTCACCATCGGAGGGGAATTCACCCCTCCACTTT
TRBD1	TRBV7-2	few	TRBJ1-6	CASSLGGGAVNSPLHF	TGTGCCAGCAGCTTAGGAGGGGGCGCCGTTAATTCACCCCTCCACTTT
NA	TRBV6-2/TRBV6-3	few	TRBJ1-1	CASSWTPGNTEAFF	TGTGCCAGCAGTTGGACACCAGGGAACACTGAAGCTTTCTTT
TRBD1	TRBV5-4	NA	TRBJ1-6	CASSLGGQIYNSPLHF	TGTGCCAGCAGCTTGGGGGGACAGATCTATAATTCACCCCTCCACTTT
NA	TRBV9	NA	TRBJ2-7	CASSRKIGSSYEQYF	TGTGCCAGCAGCAGGAAGATAGGGAGCTCCTACGAGCAGTACTTC
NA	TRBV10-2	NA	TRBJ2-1	CASSQTGRSYNEQFF	TGCGCCAGCAGTCAAACAGGGAGGTCCTACAATGAGCAGTTCTTC
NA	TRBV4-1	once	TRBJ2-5	CASSQVFGAHGETQYF	TGCGCCAGCAGCCAAGTTTTCGGAGCCCATGGAGAGACCCAGTACTTC
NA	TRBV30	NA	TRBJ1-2	CVCGDWNYGYTF	TGTGTCTGCGGGGACTGGAACTATGGCTACACCTTC
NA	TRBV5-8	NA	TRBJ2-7	CASSLVWGMRAYEQYF	TGTGCCAGCAGCTTGGTCTGGGGGATGAGAGCCTACGAGCAGTACTTC
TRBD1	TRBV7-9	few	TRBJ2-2	CASYIDRGRRAGELFF	TGTGCCAGCTATATAGACAGGGGGCGAAGGGCCGGGGAGCTGTTTTTT
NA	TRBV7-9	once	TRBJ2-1	CASSPAGTYNEQFF	TGTGCCAGCAGCCCGGCCGGGACGTACAATGAGCAGTTCTTC
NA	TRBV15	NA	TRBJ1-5	CATSRVGSNQPQHF	TGTGCCACCAGCAGAGTCGGTAGCAATCAGCCCCAGCATTTT
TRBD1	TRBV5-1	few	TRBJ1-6	CASRQGTTNSPLHF	TGCGCCAGCAGACAGGGGACGACCAATTCACCCCTCCACTTT
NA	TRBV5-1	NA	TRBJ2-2	CASSLWRDAGELFF	TGCGCCAGCAGCTTGTGGAGGGATGCCGGGGAGCTGTTTTTT
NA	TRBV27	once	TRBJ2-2	CASSYRVLGAGELFF	TGTGCCAGCAGTTACAGGGTTTTAGGGGCCGGGGAGCTGTTTTTT
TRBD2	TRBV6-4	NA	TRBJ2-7	CASRRGTSGARGYEQYF	TGTGCCAGCAGAAGAGGGACTAGCGGGGCCAGAGGGTACGAGCAGTACTTC
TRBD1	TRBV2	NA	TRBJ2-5	CASSETQGALETQYF	TGTGCCAGCAGCGAAACACAGGGGGCGTTAGAGACCCAGTACTTC
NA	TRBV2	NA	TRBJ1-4	CASSQIRGPGEKLFF	TGTGCCAGCAGTCAAATTAGGGGTCCAGGGGAAAAACTGTTTTTT
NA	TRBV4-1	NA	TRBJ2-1	CASSQDLVEQFF	TGCGCCAGCAGCCAAGACCTAGTTGAGCAGTTCTTC
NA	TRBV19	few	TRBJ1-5	CASTHQFSNQPQHF	TGTGCCAGTACCCACCAGTTTAGCAATCAGCCCCAGCATTTT
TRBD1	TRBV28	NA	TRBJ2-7	CASTIRQGNSYEQYF	TGTGCCAGCACTATTCGACAGGGTAACTCCTACGAGCAGTACTTC
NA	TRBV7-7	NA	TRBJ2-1	CASSRAPLAEQFF	TGTGCTAGCAGCCGAGCCCCCTTGGCTGAGCAGTTCTTC